These T cell receptor beta chains were read from a single sample in a study of control samples from healthy donors and cancer patients. Sequencing used immunoSEQ multiplex PCR; TCRdb keeps in-frame clones, though not all of them. The data show more than 150,000 clones, around 90% seen once. The material sequenced was blood. The receptors here all came from a woman between 25 and 40 years old in good health. Each CDR3 is given with its conserved first and last residue. A D gene is named only where the DNA matches it firmly. A row's size may be missing; if present it is once, few, many or a size class.

v_call: TRBV27; d_call: NA; clone_size: NA; j_call: TRBJ1-2; cdr3_aa: CASSLSIRYGYTF; cdr3_nt: TGTGCCAGCAGTTTATCGATCAGATATGGCTACACCTTC
v_call: TRBV2; d_call: TRBD1; clone_size: NA; j_call: TRBJ1-2; cdr3_aa: CASSGLQGAIGYTF; cdr3_nt: TGTGCCAGCAGTGGATTACAGGGGGCTATTGGCTACACCTTC
v_call: TRBV2; d_call: TRBD1; clone_size: once; j_call: TRBJ2-3; cdr3_aa: CASRDRPRGSTDTQYF; cdr3_nt: TGTGCCAGCAGGGACAGGCCCCGCGGGAGCACAGATACGCAGTATTTT
v_call: TRBV19; d_call: NA; clone_size: NA; j_call: TRBJ2-2; cdr3_aa: CASSILEGSGELFF; cdr3_nt: TGTGCCAGTAGTATACTGGAGGGATCCGGGGAGCTGTTTTTT
v_call: TRBV6-1; d_call: TRBD2; clone_size: NA; j_call: TRBJ2-2; cdr3_aa: CASSEGGTSGMNTGELFF; cdr3_nt: TGTGCCAGCAGTGAAGGTGGGACTAGCGGGATGAACACCGGGGAGCTGTTTTTT
v_call: TRBV12-3/TRBV12-4; d_call: NA; clone_size: NA; j_call: TRBJ1-2; cdr3_aa: CASSLIWGYGYTF; cdr3_nt: TGTGCCAGCAGTTTAATTTGGGGATACGGCTACACCTTC
v_call: TRBV12-3/TRBV12-4; d_call: NA; clone_size: NA; j_call: TRBJ2-3; cdr3_aa: CASSFGTDTQYF; cdr3_nt: TGTGCCAGCAGTTTTGGCACAGATACGCAGTATTTT
v_call: TRBV12-3/TRBV12-4; d_call: NA; clone_size: NA; j_call: TRBJ1-2; cdr3_aa: CASSYVTGGYTF; cdr3_nt: TGTGCCAGCAGTTACGTGACTGGGGGCTACACCTTC
v_call: TRBV30; d_call: TRBD2; clone_size: NA; j_call: TRBJ2-7; cdr3_aa: CAWSPPGLAGLYEQYF; cdr3_nt: TGTGCCTGGAGTCCCCCCGGTTTAGCGGGACTCTACGAGCAGTACTTC
v_call: TRBV5-1; d_call: TRBD2; clone_size: NA; j_call: TRBJ2-3; cdr3_aa: CASSWTSGSVDTQYF; cdr3_nt: TGCGCCAGCAGCTGGACTAGCGGGTCAGTAGATACGCAGTATTTT